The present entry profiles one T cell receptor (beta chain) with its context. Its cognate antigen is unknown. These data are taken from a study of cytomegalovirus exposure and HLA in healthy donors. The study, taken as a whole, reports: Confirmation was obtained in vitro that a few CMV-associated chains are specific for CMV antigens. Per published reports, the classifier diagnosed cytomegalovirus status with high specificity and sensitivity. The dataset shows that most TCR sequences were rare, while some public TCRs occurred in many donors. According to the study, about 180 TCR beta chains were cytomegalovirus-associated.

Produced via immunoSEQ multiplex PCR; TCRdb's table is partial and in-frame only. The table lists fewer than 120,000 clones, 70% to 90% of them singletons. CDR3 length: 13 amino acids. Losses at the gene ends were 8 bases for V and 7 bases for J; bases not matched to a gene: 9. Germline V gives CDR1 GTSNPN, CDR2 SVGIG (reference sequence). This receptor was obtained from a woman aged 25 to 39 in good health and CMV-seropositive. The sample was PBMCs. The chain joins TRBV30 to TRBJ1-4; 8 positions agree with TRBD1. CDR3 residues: CAAQGGYIEKLFF. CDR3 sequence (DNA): TGTGCCGCACAGGGGGGGTATATTGAAAAACTGTTTTTT.